The clone carrying this T cell receptor beta chain was seen ten or more times. The sample originates from a study of blood T cells in healthy people across ages. Using a J-beta primer mix together with a sample-barcoded 5' primer, a second PCR was run for about 7 to 12 cycles. Via MiXCR, TCRdb re-called the 5' RACE reads, giving one row per CDR3 protein. Of hundreds of thousands of distinct CDR3 sequences listed, about 50% are singletons. The CDR3 covers 15 residues. V lost 0 bases to trimming and J lost 2 bases, with 11 bases between them. Germline V CDR1 and CDR2: MGHDK, SYGVNS. The sequencing input was blood. The chain carries TRBV25-1 and TRBJ2-7; D uncertain. The origin of this receptor is a woman aged 80 or over in good health. CDR3 protein: CASSEYEKGTYEQYF. The CDR3 DNA sequence: TGTGCCAGCAGTGAATATGAGAAAGGGACCTACGAGCAGTACTTC.